This T cell receptor beta chain comes out of a study of response to subunit inactivated influenza vaccine. After removal of 4 bases from V and 14 bases from J, the junction contained 11 bases not matched to a gene. This CDR3 has 13 amino acids. This clonotype occurred a few times. In TCRdb, the RT-PCR reads were re-called with MiXCR into one record per CDR3 protein. The sample shows around 320,000 distinct CDR3 sequences, around 20% of them seen only once. The sequences come from PBMCs from blood, collected 21 months after vaccination. This sequence was found in a man aged 50 to 69 who received an inactivated influenza vaccine. The chain uses TRBV12-3 or TRBV12-4 and TRBJ2-1; 7 bases match TRBD1. The CDR3 protein is CASSSTGADGEFF. As DNA, the CDR3 is TGTGCCAGCAGTTCCACAGGGGCCGACGGGGAGTTCTTC.